These 6 T cell receptor beta chains were sequenced from one sample in a study of early T cells in non-severe SARS-CoV-2 infection. MiXCR, applied by TCRdb to the 5' RACE reads, yields one record per CDR3 protein. The sample lists 65,000 to 95,000 distinct CDR3 sequences; about a sixth were seen once. Sample: whole blood. These receptors all come from an adult who was a healthcare worker with PCR-confirmed SARS-CoV-2 infection or an uninfected control (not recorded which).

The chain employs TRBV24-1 and TRBJ1-5, with 9 bases fitting TRBD1. CDR1 KGHDR and CDR2 SFDVKD come from the germline V gene. The CDR3 has 14 amino acids. V shed 5 bases, J shed 6 bases, and the junction held 4 bases outside the gene matches. This CDR3 is CATSGTGGRQPQHF. CDR3 sequence (DNA): TGTGCCACCAGTGGAACAGGGGGCCGTCAGCCCCAGCATTTT.

In its sample, this clonotype was seen many times. The genes are TRBV7-6 and TRBJ1-3; no reliable D call. Per the germline V gene, CDR1 is SGHVS and CDR2 is FNYEAQ. Trimming shortened V by 1 base and J by 0 bases, and 7 bases separated the two germline ends. This CDR3 region has 15 residues. CDR3 loop: CASSLVPSSGNTIYF. CDR3 nucleotide sequence: TGTGCCAGCAGCTTAGTCCCCAGCTCTGGAAACACCATATATTTT.

The sample holds a few counts of this clonotype. CDR3 DNA sequence: TGTGCCAGCAGAGCGGATCTCACAGATACGCAGTATTTT. This translates into CASRADLTDTQYF. The chain links TRBV2 to TRBJ2-3, with D tentatively TRBD2 (5 bases). Trimming cost V 6 bases and J 2 bases, with 9 bases left between them. This CDR3 is 13 amino acids long. Germline CDR1 SNHLY, CDR2 FYNNEI. Based on the CDR3 plus reference TRBV2 and TRBJ2-3, the full variable domain is EPEVTQTPSHQVTQMGQEVILRCVPISNHLYFYWYRQILGQKVEFLVSFYNNEISEKSEIFDDQFSVERPDGSNFTLKIRSTKLEDSAMYFCASRADLTDTQYFGPGTRLTVL.

This clonotype was picked up a small number of times. The chain is built from TRBV29-1 and TRBJ2-5; the D gene is possibly TRBD2 (5 bases). CDR1 and CDR2 from the germline V gene are SQVTM and ANQGSEA. This CDR3 has 12 amino acids. V lost 7 bases and J lost 5, with 14 bases in between. CDR3 coding DNA: TGCAGCGCCTCCCACGGCGGGGAGACCCAGTACTTC. Its translation is CSASHGGETQYF.

The chain has TRBV10-1 and TRBJ2-1; 10 bases fit TRBD2. Unmatched junction bases numbered 7, after V lost 5 bases and J lost 0 bases. Germline V gives CDR1 WNHNN, CDR2 SYGVQD (reference sequence). This CDR3 spans 17 amino acids. CDR3 protein: CASSLSSGSLSYNEQFF. The CDR3, as DNA: TGCGCCAGCAGTCTTTCTAGCGGGAGCCTCTCCTACAATGAGCAGTTCTTC.

The chain joins TRBV20-1 to TRBJ2-1; perhaps TRBD1 as D (6 bases). Germline CDR1 is DFQATT and CDR2 is SNEGSKA (reference sequence). Trimming left V 6 bases short and J 2 bases short, with 14 bases between. The CDR3 length is 14 residues. This chain's CDR3 is CSARTGIAYNEQFF. The CDR3 DNA follows: TGCAGTGCCAGAACAGGGATAGCCTACAATGAGCAGTTCTTC.